One and the same sample provided the 26 T cell receptor beta chains below, sequenced in a study of T cell responses to AZD1222 COVID-19 vaccine. Only in-frame clones appear in the TCRdb table, and some are missing; sequencing was by immunoSEQ multiplex PCR. The sample shows under 150,000 clones, more than 70% of them seen only once. The input for sequencing was peripheral blood, taken 28 days after the second AZD1222 dose. The receptors stem from an adult who received the AZD1222 COVID-19 vaccine.

J is TRBJ2-2 and V is TRBV11-3; D might be TRBD2 (6 bases). V was pared by 4 bases and J by 4 bases, with 7 bases between. CDR3 length: 13 amino acids. Germline V gene data show CDR1 as SGHNT and CDR2 as YENEEA. CDR3 DNA sequence: TGTGCCAGCAGCTCAGCGGGCACCGGGGAGCTGTTTTTT. This encodes CASSSAGTGELFF.

This CDR3 is CASSLTGGNQPQHF. As DNA, the CDR3 is TGTGCCAGCAGTCTTACAGGGGGCAATCAGCCCCAGCATTTT. The rearrangement joins TRBV6-5 to TRBJ1-5; 7 bases are a match to TRBD1. The CDR3 spans 14 residues. Losses at the gene ends were 5 bases for V and 2 bases for J; bases not matched to a gene: 3. Germline V gene data show CDR1 as MNHEY and CDR2 as SVGAGI.

This sequence joins TRBV5-1 and TRBJ2-5; D gene uncertain. The CDR3 sequence is 14 residues long. Trimming took off 4 bases at V and 3 bases at J, with 13 bases between the two ends. The V gene's germline CDR1 is SGHRS and CDR2 YFSETQ. CDR3 sequence: CASSPPGWKETQYF. The CDR3 bases are TGCGCCAGCAGCCCCCCGGGTTGGAAAGAGACCCAGTACTTC.

There are a few counts of this clone. The chain has TRBV28 and TRBJ1-5; a weak D match, TRBD1 (6 bases). The V gene lost 4 bases and the J gene lost 5 bases, with 12 bases spanning the gap. Germline assignment: CDR1 MDHEN and CDR2 SYDVKM. The CDR3 contains 14 residues. CDR3 protein: CASSSLQGYQPQHF. The CDR3 bases are TGTGCCAGCAGTTCCCTACAGGGCTATCAGCCCCAGCATTTT.

This sequence joins TRBV5-1 and TRBJ2-5, with D unclear. The V end lost 0 bases, the J end lost 4 bases, and 19 bases lay between the germline ends. This CDR3 contains 17 residues. Germline V CDR1 and CDR2: SGHRS, YFSETQ. The CDR3 DNA reads as TGCGCCAGCAGCTTGGCCCCGCTAGGGATGGGGTCAGAGACCCAGTACTTC. It codes for CASSLAPLGMGSETQYF.

This rearrangement joins TRBV10-2 to TRBJ1-1; no clear D. Trimming removed 6 bases at V and 2 bases at J, with 13 bases between. This CDR3 region has 14 residues. Germline lookup yields CDR1 WSHSY and CDR2 SAAADI. DNA for the CDR3: TGCGCCAGCAGGTCAAACTTACTAAACACTGAAGCTTTCTTT. Encoded protein: CASRSNLLNTEAFF.

This clone has just one count. This chain joins TRBV6-5 and TRBJ2-7, with 8 bases that match TRBD1. The length of the CDR3 is 14 residues. Trimming cost V 5 bases and J 3 bases; bases outside gene matches: 6. The germline CDR1 and CDR2 sequences are MNHEY and SVGAGI. CDR3 nucleotide sequence: TGTGCCAGCAGTCCAAGGACAGGGAGCTACGAGCAGTACTTC. Its translation is CASSPRTGSYEQYF.

DNA of the CDR3: TGTGCCAGCAGCGACAGGGCTCCCTTGAACACTGAAGCTTTCTTT. This sequence encodes CASSDRAPLNTEAFF. V gene TRBV27 combines with J gene TRBJ1-1; 7 nucleotides line up with TRBD1. Germline V gene lookup returns CDR1 MNHEY and CDR2 SMNVEV (reference sequence). CDR3 length equals 15 residues. The junction had 7 bases not matched to a gene; V was cut back by 6 bases and J by 0 bases.

This chain uses TRBV6-5 with TRBJ2-7; the D gene is possibly TRBD2 (6 bases). Germline V gene data show CDR1 as MNHEY and CDR2 as SVGAGI. With 6 bases removed from V and 0 bases from J, the gap between germline ends came to 15 bases. CDR3 size: 15 residues. CDR3 sequence: CASRLTAGSSYEQYF. As DNA, the CDR3 is TGTGCCAGCAGGCTCACCGCGGGAAGCTCCTACGAGCAGTACTTC.

V and J are TRBV5-5 and TRBJ1-1; D perhaps matches TRBD1 (5 bases). The CDR3 runs to 13 residues. Germline CDR1 reads SGHKS; CDR2 reads YYEKEE (reference sequence). Trimming shortened V by 2 bases and J by 1 base, and 6 bases separated the two germline ends. Here the CDR3 reads CASSFTGNTEAFF. The CDR3 coding sequence is TGTGCCAGCAGCTTTACAGGGAACACTGAAGCTTTCTTT. Variable domain in full (rest from reference TRBV5-5 and TRBJ1-1): DAGVTQSPTHLIKTRGQQVTLRCSPISGHKSVSWYQQVLGQGPQFIFQYYEKEERGRGNFPDRFSARQFPNYSSELNVNALLLGDSALYLCASSFTGNTEAFFGQGTRLTVV.

CDR3 bases: TGTGCCAGCAGAGACAGGGAGGGTTCACCCCTCCACTTT. Translated, it gives CASRDREGSPLHF. V gene TRBV19 combines with J gene TRBJ1-6; 7 bases line up with TRBD1. CDR3 length: 13 amino acids. After removal of 9 bases from V and 9 bases from J, the junction contained 8 bases not matched to a gene. Germline-derived CDR1 and CDR2 are LNHDA and SQIVND (reference sequence).

This clone was counted a few times. The chain uses TRBV9 and TRBJ1-6; TRBD1 agrees at 7 bases. Trimming cost V 4 bases and J 9 bases; bases outside gene matches: 7. This CDR3 comprises 14 residues. The germline gives CDR1 SGDLS, CDR2 YYNGEE. The DNA of the CDR3 is TGTGCCAGCAGCACAGGGGCAGACGTTTCACCCCTCCACTTT. It specifies CASSTGADVSPLHF.

This chain links TRBV19 with TRBJ2-5; D possibly corresponds to TRBD2 (6 bases). Trimming took 10 bases from V and 0 from J, leaving 15 bases between them. The CDR3 runs 14 residues. Germline loops: CDR1 LNHDA, CDR2 SQIVND (reference sequence). This chain's CDR3 is CATTERGNQETQYF. CDR3 coding DNA: TGTGCCACTACGGAACGGGGGAACCAAGAGACCCAGTACTTC.

The chain recombines TRBV6-5 with TRBJ1-6; D remains unclear. Germline V gene data show CDR1 as MNHEY and CDR2 as SVGAGI. V lost 0 bases and J 6 bases, leaving 12 bases between the germline ends. This CDR3 region has 16 residues. The CDR3 DNA is TGTGCCAGCAGTTACTCGACCGACGGTCGTAATTCACCCCTCCACTTT. Translating gives CASSYSTDGRNSPLHF.

The CDR3 region is CASSLVTGTDTGELFF. The CDR3 coding sequence is TGTGCCAGCAGCTTAGTAACAGGGACCGACACCGGGGAGCTGTTTTTT. V is TRBV11-2 and J is TRBJ2-2; tentative D call: TRBD1 (6 bases). Germline lookup yields CDR1 SGHAT and CDR2 FQNNGV. Trimming removed 1 base from V and 3 bases from J, with 12 bases in between. CDR3 length: 16 amino acids.

The chain combines TRBV7-8 with TRBJ1-2; the D is unclear. V was cut by 5 bases and J by 5 bases, with 9 bases left in between. The CDR3 totals 12 residues. Germline CDR1 SGHVS, CDR2 FQNEAQ. The CDR3 region has the DNA TGTGCCAGCAGCCCGACGGGGTATGGCTACACCTTC. Translation gives CASSPTGYGYTF.

The chain recombines TRBV5-6 with TRBJ2-3; 7 bases line up with TRBD1. Germline CDR1 reads SGHDT; CDR2 reads YYEEEE. CDR3 size: 12 residues. Losses at the gene ends were 4 bases for V and 9 bases for J; bases not matched to a gene: 5. CDR3 coding DNA: TGTGCCAGCAGCCCGGGACAGTCCACGCAGTATTTT. It yields the protein CASSPGQSTQYF.

This CDR3 reads CASSYSDGYTF. In nucleotides, the CDR3 is TGTGCCAGTAGTTATTCTGATGGCTACACCTTC. The chain carries TRBV19 and TRBJ1-2; D gene ambiguous. The V and J ends lost 5 bases and 6 bases respectively, with 7 bases between them. Germline lookup yields CDR1 LNHDA and CDR2 SQIVND (reference sequence). The CDR3 is made up of 11 amino acids.

This clone was detected a few times. The chain employs TRBV15 and TRBJ2-7; 11 bases are a match to TRBD1. The CDR3 runs to 16 residues. The J segment lost 6 bases and the V segment lost 2 bases, leaving 9 bases of the junction unmatched. Per the germline V gene, CDR1 is LNHNV and CDR2 is YYDKDF (reference sequence). This CDR3 reads CATSRPSPGTGGEQYF. The CDR3 DNA sequence: TGTGCCACCAGCAGACCTAGTCCCGGGACAGGGGGCGAGCAGTACTTC.

The table lists this clone with a count of one. V and J are TRBV14 and TRBJ1-2; the D is unclear. From germline, CDR1 is SGHDN and CDR2 FVKESK. CDR3 size: 14 residues. V gave up 2 bases and J gave up 4 bases, with 11 bases separating them. Here the CDR3 reads CASSQNVISYGYTF. The CDR3 DNA reads as TGTGCCAGCAGCCAAAACGTGATAAGCTATGGCTACACCTTC.

The chain employs TRBV5-4 and TRBJ2-2, with TRBD2 identical over 8 bases. Losses at the gene ends were 3 bases for V and 0 bases for J; bases not matched to a gene: 1. The germline CDR1 and CDR2 sequences are SGHNT and YYREEE (reference sequence). This CDR3 is built from 15 residues. The CDR3 bases are TGTGCCAGCAGCTACGGGGGGGCGAACACCGGGGAGCTGTTTTTT. Residues: CASSYGGANTGELFF.

In nucleotides, the CDR3 is TGTGCCATCAGTGGACGAGCGGGGGGTACCTACGAGCAGTACTTC. Its translation is CAISGRAGGTYEQYF. This chain connects TRBV10-3 to TRBJ2-7; the match to TRBD2 covers 9 bases. Trimming took 4 bases from V and 2 from J; bases not matched to a gene: 6. Germline CDR1 and CDR2: ENHRY and SYGVKD. The CDR3 sequence is 15 residues long.

This chain links TRBV11-2 with TRBJ2-1; either TRBD1 or TRBD2 may supply D (6 bases each). CDR3 size: 15 residues. CDR1 and CDR2 from the germline V gene are SGHAT and FQNNGV. V was clipped by 1 base and J by 7 bases, with 14 bases between them. The CDR3 bases are TGTGCCAGCAGCTTAGTGACCGGGGGCGGGAATGAGCAGTTCTTC. This codes for CASSLVTGGGNEQFF.

Here the CDR3 DNA reads TGCGCCAGCAGCCAAGAAGCAGCTTCACCCCTCCACTTT. Translation gives CASSQEAASPLHF. This chain links TRBV4-3 with TRBJ1-6; no clear D gene. The CDR3 covers 13 residues. Trimming removed 0 bases at V and 9 bases at J, with 6 bases between. Germline CDR1 and CDR2: LGHNA and YSLEER.

The chain carries TRBV2 and TRBJ2-5; a possible D gene is TRBD2 (6 bases). In germline, CDR1 is SNHLY, CDR2 FYNNEI. This CDR3 contains 13 residues. The ends were cut back, 5 bases at V and 5 bases at J, with 12 bases in the middle. The CDR3 bases are TGTGCCAGCAGTACGGACTACGGCGAGACCCAGTACTTC. This codes for CASSTDYGETQYF.

The genes are TRBV7-3 and TRBJ2-1; 9 bases match TRBD1. Trimming removed 5 bases from V and 4 bases from J; junction bases left unmatched: 12. This CDR3 spans 17 amino acids. Germline V lookup: CDR1 SGHTA, CDR2 FQGTGA. CDR3 sequence: CASSPNGGTGSYNEQFF. The CDR3 bases are TGTGCCAGCAGCCCAAATGGAGGGACAGGGTCATACAATGAGCAGTTCTTC.